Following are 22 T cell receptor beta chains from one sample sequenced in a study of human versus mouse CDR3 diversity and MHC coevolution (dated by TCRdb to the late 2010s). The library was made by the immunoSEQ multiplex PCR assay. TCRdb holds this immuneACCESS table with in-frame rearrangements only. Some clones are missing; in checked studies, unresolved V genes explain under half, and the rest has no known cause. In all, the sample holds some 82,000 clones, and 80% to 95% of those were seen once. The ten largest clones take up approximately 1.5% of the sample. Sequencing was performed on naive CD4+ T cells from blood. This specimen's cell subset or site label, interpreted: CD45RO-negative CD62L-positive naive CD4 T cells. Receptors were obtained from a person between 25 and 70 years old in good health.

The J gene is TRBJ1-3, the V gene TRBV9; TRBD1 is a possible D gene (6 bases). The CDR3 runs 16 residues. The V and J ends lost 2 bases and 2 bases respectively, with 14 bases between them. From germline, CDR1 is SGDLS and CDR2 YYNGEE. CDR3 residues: CASSVADSLPGNTIYF. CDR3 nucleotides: TGTGCCAGCAGCGTGGCGGACAGCCTTCCTGGAAACACCATATATTTT.

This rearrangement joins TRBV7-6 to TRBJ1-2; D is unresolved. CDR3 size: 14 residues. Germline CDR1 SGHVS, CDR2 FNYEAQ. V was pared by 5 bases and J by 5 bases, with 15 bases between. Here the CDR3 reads CASSPVTGSYGYTF. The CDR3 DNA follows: TGTGCCAGCAGCCCGGTGACTGGATCGTATGGCTACACCTTC. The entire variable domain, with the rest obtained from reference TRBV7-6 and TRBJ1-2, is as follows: GAGVSQSPRYKVTKRGQDVALRCDPISGHVSLYWYRQALGQGPEFLTYFNYEAQQDKSGLPNDRFSAERPEGSISTLTIQRTEQRDSAMYRCASSPVTGSYGYTFGSGTRLTVV.

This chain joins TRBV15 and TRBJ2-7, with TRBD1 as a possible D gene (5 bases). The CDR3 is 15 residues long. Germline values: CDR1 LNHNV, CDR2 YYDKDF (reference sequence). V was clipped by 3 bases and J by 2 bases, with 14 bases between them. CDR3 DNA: TGTGCCACCAGCAGCAGGGTCCCAGGGACCTACGAGCAGTACTTC. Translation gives CATSSRVPGTYEQYF. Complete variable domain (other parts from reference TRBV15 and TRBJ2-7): DAMVIQNPRYQVTQFGKPVTLSCSQTLNHNVMYWYQQKSSQAPKLLFHYYDKDFNNEADTPDNFQSRRPNTSFCFLDIRSPGLGDTAMYLCATSSRVPGTYEQYFGPGTRLTVT.

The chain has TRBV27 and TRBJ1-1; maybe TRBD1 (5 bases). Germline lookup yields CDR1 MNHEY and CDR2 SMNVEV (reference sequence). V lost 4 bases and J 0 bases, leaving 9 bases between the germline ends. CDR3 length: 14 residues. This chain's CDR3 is CASSYDSMNTEAFF. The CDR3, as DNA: TGTGCCAGCAGTTATGACAGCATGAACACTGAAGCTTTCTTT.

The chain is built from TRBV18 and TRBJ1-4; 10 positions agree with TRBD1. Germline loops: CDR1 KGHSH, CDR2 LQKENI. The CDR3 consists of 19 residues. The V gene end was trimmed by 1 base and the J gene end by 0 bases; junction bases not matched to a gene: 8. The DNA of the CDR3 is TGTGCCAGCTCACCACGGGACAGGGGAACAATTGCAACTAATGAAAAACTGTTTTTT. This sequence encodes CASSPRDRGTIATNEKLFF. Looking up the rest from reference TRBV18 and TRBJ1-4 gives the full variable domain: NAGVMQNPRHLVRRRGQEARLRCSPMKGHSHVYWYRQLPEEGLKFMVYLQKENIIDESGMPKERFSAEFPKEGPSILRIQQVVRGDSAAYFCASSPRDRGTIATNEKLFFGSGTQLSVL.

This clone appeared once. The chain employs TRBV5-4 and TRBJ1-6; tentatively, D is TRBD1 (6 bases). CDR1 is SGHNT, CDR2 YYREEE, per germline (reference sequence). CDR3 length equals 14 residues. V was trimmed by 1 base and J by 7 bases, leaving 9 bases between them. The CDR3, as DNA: TGTGCCAGCAGCTTGAAGGGGGGGAATTCACCCCTCCACTTT. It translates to CASSLKGGNSPLHF.

The DNA for the CDR3 is TGCGCCAGCAGTCGTATCCTATTTTCCTGGGAGCTGTTTTTT. Translated: CASSRILFSWELFF. The chain uses TRBV5-1 and TRBJ2-2, with D uncertain. Germline V lookup: CDR1 SGHRS, CDR2 YFSETQ. CDR3 length: 14 residues. V was shortened by 5 bases and J by 9 bases, with 17 bases between the two germline ends.

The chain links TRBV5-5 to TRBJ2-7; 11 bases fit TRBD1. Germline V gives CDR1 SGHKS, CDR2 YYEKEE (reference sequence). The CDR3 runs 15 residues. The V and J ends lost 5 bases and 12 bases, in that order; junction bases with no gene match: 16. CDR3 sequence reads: CASRDRGRGAIGTYF. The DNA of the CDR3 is TGTGCCAGCAGGGACAGGGGGCGAGGGGCAATTGGCACGTACTTC.

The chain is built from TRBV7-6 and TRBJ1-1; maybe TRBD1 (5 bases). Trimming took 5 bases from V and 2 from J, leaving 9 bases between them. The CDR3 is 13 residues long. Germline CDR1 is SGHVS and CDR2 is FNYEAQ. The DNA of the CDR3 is TGTGCCAGCAGCCCCGGGGGAAACACTGAAGCTTTCTTT. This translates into CASSPGGNTEAFF.

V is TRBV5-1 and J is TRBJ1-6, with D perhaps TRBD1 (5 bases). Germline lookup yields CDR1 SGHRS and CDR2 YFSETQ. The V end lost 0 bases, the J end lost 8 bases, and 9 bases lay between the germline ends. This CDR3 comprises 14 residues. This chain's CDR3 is CASSLGRADSPLHF. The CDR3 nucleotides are TGCGCCAGCAGCTTGGGCAGGGCGGATTCACCCCTCCACTTT.

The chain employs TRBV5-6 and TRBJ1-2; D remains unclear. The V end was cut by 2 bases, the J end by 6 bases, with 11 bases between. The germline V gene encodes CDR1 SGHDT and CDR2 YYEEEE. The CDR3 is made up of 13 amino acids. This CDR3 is CASSFGQEDGYTF. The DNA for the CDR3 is TGTGCCAGCAGCTTCGGCCAGGAGGATGGCTACACCTTC.

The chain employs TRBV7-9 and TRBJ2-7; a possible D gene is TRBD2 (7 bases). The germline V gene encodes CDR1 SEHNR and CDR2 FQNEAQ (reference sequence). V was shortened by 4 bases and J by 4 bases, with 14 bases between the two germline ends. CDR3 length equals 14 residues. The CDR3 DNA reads TGTGCCAGCAGCTATGGACTAGGGGGATACGAGCAGTACTTC. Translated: CASSYGLGGYEQYF.

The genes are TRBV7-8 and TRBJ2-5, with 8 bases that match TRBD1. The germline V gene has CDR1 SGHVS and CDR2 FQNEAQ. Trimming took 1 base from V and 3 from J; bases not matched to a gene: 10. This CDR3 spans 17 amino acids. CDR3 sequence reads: CASSLGTAGGQKETQYF. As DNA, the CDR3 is TGTGCCAGCAGCTTAGGGACGGCAGGGGGCCAGAAAGAGACCCAGTACTTC.

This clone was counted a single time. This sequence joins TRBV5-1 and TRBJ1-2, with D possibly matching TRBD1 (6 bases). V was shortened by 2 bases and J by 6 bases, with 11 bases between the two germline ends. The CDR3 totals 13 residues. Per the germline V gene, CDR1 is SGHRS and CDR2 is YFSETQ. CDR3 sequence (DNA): TGCGCCAGCAGCTTAGACAGGAATGATGGCTACACCTTC. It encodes CASSLDRNDGYTF.

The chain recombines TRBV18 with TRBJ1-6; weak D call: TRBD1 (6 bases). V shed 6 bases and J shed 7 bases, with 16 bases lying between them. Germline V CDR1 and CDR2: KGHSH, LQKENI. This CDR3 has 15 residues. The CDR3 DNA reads TGTGCCAGCTCCCCGCGGGCAGGGGTAAATTCACCCCTCCACTTT. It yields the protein CASSPRAGVNSPLHF.

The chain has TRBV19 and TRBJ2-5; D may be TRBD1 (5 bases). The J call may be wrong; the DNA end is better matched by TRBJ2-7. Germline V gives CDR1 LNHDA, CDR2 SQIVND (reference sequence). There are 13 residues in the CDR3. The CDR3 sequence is CASGLVGAYEQYF. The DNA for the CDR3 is TGTGCCAGTGGGTTAGTAGGGGCCTACGAGCAGTACTTC.

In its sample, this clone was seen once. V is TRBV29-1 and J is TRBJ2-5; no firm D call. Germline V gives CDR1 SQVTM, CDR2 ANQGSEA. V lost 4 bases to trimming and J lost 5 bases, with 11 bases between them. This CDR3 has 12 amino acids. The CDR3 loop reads CSVGERRETQYF. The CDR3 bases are TGCAGCGTTGGAGAGAGGCGGGAGACCCAGTACTTC. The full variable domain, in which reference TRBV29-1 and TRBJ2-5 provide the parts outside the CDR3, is SAVISQKPSRDICQRGTSLTIQCQVDSQVTMMFWYRQQPGQSLTLIATANQGSEATYESGFVIDKFPISRPNLTFSTLTVSNMSPEDSSIYLCSVGERRETQYFGPGTRLLVL.

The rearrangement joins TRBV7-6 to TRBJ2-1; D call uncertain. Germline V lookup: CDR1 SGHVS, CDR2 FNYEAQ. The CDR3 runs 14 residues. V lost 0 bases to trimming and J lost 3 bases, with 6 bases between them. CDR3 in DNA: TGTGCCAGCAGCTTAGCGGGCAGCTACAATGAGCAGTTCTTC. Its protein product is CASSLAGSYNEQFF.

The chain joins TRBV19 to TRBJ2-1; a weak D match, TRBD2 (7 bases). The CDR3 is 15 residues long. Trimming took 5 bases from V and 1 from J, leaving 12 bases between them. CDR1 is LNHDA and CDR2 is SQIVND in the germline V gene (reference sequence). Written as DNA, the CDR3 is TGTGCCAGTAGTGTTCGGGGGGCATCCTACAATGAGCAGTTCTTC. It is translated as CASSVRGASYNEQFF.

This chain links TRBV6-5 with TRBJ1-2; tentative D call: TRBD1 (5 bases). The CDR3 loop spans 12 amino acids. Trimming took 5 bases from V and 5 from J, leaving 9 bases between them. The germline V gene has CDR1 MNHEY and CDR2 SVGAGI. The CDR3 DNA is TGTGCCAGCAGTCCCGACAGTTATGGCTACACCTTC. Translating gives CASSPDSYGYTF.

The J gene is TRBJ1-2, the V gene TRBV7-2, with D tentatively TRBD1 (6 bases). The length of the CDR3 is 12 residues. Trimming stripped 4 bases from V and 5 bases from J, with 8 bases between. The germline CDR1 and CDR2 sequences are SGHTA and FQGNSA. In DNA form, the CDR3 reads TGTGCCAGCAGCTGGACAGTTTATGGCTACACCTTC. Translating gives CASSWTVYGYTF.

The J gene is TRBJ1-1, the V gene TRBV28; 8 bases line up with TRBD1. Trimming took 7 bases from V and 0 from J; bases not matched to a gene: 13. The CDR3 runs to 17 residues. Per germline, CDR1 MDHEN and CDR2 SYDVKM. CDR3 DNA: TGTGCCAGCACCTCGGACAGGGCCTTTATCATGAACACTGAAGCTTTCTTT. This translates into CASTSDRAFIMNTEAFF.